This TCR beta chain was captured in a study of T-cell reconstitution after alpha-beta-depleted transplantation in children. Findings of the study overall: T-cell numbers and diversity, one year after transplant, stemmed largely from T cells that were newly produced.

Germline values: CDR1 SEHNR, CDR2 FQNEAQ (reference sequence). This CDR3 contains 14 residues. V trimming: 3 bases; J trimming: 7 bases; junction bases outside the gene matches: 6. Of note for this clonotype: Its antigen is as yet unknown.

Unique molecular identifiers were built into the TCRbeta library. TCRdb ran MiXCR on the PCR reads and lists one entry per CDR3 protein. The table shows about 830,000 distinct CDR3 sequences, with roughly 15% occurring only once. Sequenced here: PBMCs, mostly from graft donor cells, sampled 360 days after TCRalphabeta/CD19-depleted stem cell transplant. The chain employs TRBV7-9 and TRBJ1-5; the match to TRBD1 covers 7 bases. The origin of this receptor is a male patient younger than 18 who had a stem cell transplant for acute lymphoblastic leukemia, so the T cells may come from the graft donor. The DNA for the CDR3 is TGTGCCAGCAGCTTGACAGGGACGGAGCAGCCCCAGCATTTT. Translating it yields CASSLTGTEQPQHF. Drawing the rest from reference TRBV7-9 and TRBJ1-5, the complete variable domain is DTGVSQNPRHKITKRGQNVTFRCDPISEHNRLYWYRQTLGQGPEFLTYFQNEAQLEKSRLLSDRFSAERPKGSFSTLEIQRTEQGDSAMYLCASSLTGTEQPQHFGDGTRLSIL.